Shown below are 23 T cell receptor beta chains from a single sample sequenced in a study of blood T cell repertoires in COVID-19. Sequencing was performed with immunoSEQ multiplex PCR; in TCRdb, only in-frame clones are kept and a portion is missing. The sample lists roughly 110,000 clones, under 90% occurring once. Material for sequencing was peripheral blood. The receptors were sampled from an older woman with acute or convalescent COVID-19.

In its sample, this clone was seen a few times. The V and J genes are TRBV3-1 (or the pseudogene TRBV3-2) and TRBJ1-1; no clear D gene. V lost 4 bases and J lost 8, with 8 bases in between. Per germline, CDR1 LGHDT and CDR2 YNNKEL (reference sequence). This CDR3 contains 11 residues. The CDR3: CASSPGGEAFF. The CDR3 nucleotides read TGTGCCAGCAGCCCCGGAGGGGAAGCTTTCTTT.

J is TRBJ1-1 and V is TRBV4-1, with TRBD1 identical over 7 bases. This CDR3 comprises 16 residues. Germline lookup yields CDR1 MGHRA and CDR2 YSYEKL. Trimming took 5 bases from V and 0 from J; bases not matched to a gene: 9. CDR3 region: CASSSGQVHLNTEAFF. The CDR3 bases are TGCGCCAGCAGCTCCGGACAGGTCCATTTGAACACTGAAGCTTTCTTT.

The genes are TRBV27 and TRBJ1-2, with 9 bases lining up with TRBD1. Germline assignment: CDR1 MNHEY and CDR2 SMNVEV (reference sequence). The CDR3 length is 16 residues. V lost 2 bases to trimming and J lost 7 bases; unmatched junction nucleotides: 11. In nucleotides, the CDR3 is TGTGCCAGCAGTTTAGGAGGACAGGGGAGCCAAGGTGGCTACACCTTC. Translated, it gives CASSLGGQGSQGGYTF.

The CDR3 DNA follows: TGTGCCAGCAGTGAAAGGACAGGGAGCAACTATGGCTACACCTTC. Translated, it gives CASSERTGSNYGYTF. The chain links TRBV6-1 to TRBJ1-2; TRBD1 matches at 8 bases. The CDR3 is 15 amino acids. Per germline, CDR1 MNHNS and CDR2 SASEGT. The trim removed 2 bases at V and 2 bases at J, leaving 4 bases unmatched.

Only a few counts were recorded for this clone. The chain uses TRBV11-2 and TRBJ1-4, with TRBD1 matching over 9 bases. Germline CDR1 reads SGHAT; CDR2 reads FQNNGV. V lost 1 base to trimming and J lost 2 bases; unmatched junction nucleotides: 8. The CDR3 sequence is 18 residues long. Written as DNA, the CDR3 is TGTGCCAGCAGCTTAGGCCCGGGACAGGGCGCCACTAATGAAAAACTGTTTTTT. Its protein is CASSLGPGQGATNEKLFF.

The CDR3 loop reads CASSYQSSPLHF. CDR3 in DNA: TGTGCCAGCAGTTACCAGTCCTCACCCCTCCACTTT. This rearrangement joins TRBV6-6 to TRBJ1-6; D gene ambiguous. Trimming left V 2 bases short and J 10 bases short, with 6 bases between. The CDR3 is 12 residues long. CDR1 MNHNY and CDR2 SVGAGI come from the germline V gene (reference sequence).

The gene calls are TRBV5-4 and TRBJ2-7; 8 positions match TRBD2. Germline trimming cut 7 bases from V and 2 bases from J; bases unmatched to any gene: 8. The CDR3 covers 14 residues. From germline, CDR1 is SGHNT and CDR2 YYREEE (reference sequence). DNA for the CDR3: TGTGCCAGCGGACCGGAAGCGGGAGCCTACGAGCAGTACTTC. Its translation is CASGPEAGAYEQYF.

The chain combines TRBV5-6 with TRBJ1-2; TRBD1 aligns across 7 bases. Germline CDR1 SGHDT, CDR2 YYEEEE. CDR3 length: 13 residues. The trim removed 4 bases at V and 8 bases at J, leaving 8 bases unmatched. CDR3 nucleotide sequence: TGTGCCAGCAGCCTGAAGGGGGCGCAGGGCTACACCTTC. Translation gives CASSLKGAQGYTF.

The chain uses TRBV29-1 and TRBJ2-1; no reliable D call. The V and J ends lost 5 bases and 4 bases respectively, with 3 bases between them. In germline, CDR1 is SQVTM, CDR2 ANQGSEA. This CDR3 spans 10 amino acids. CDR3 in amino acids: CSVSYNEQFF. The DNA of the CDR3 is TGCAGCGTTTCATACAATGAGCAGTTCTTC.

The J gene is TRBJ2-1, the V gene TRBV5-1; 7 bases are a match to TRBD1. Trimming at V came to 1 base and at J to 9 bases, leaving 7 bases not matched to a gene. Germline V CDR1 and CDR2: SGHRS, YFSETQ. The CDR3 loop spans 14 amino acids. CDR3 protein: CASSLTTGALEQFF. CDR3 DNA: TGCGCCAGCAGCTTGACTACAGGGGCGCTTGAGCAGTTCTTC.

The V gene is TRBV9, the J gene TRBJ2-3, with a weak D call TRBD1 (5 bases). V was pared by 3 bases and J by 7 bases, with 15 bases between. This CDR3 is built from 14 residues. Germline lookup yields CDR1 SGDLS and CDR2 YYNGEE. The CDR3 DNA reads TGTGCCAGCAGCGGGGGCTCTTTGGGATATACGCAGTATTTT. Amino acids: CASSGGSLGYTQYF.

The V call is TRBV5-1, the J call TRBJ1-1; D might be TRBD1 (5 bases). Per germline, CDR1 SGHRS and CDR2 YFSETQ. V lost 3 bases and J 3 bases, leaving 15 bases between the germline ends. The CDR3 loop spans 15 amino acids. CDR3: CASSWVGGGDTEAFF. The CDR3 DNA reads TGCGCCAGCAGCTGGGTGGGGGGAGGAGACACTGAAGCTTTCTTT.

The chain carries TRBV3-1 (or the pseudogene TRBV3-2) and TRBJ2-3; 7 positions agree with TRBD1. With 4 bases clipped from V and 5 bases from J, the junction kept 6 bases outside the gene matches. The CDR3 is made up of 14 amino acids. Germline CDR1 LGHDT, CDR2 YNNKEL (reference sequence). Here the CDR3 reads CASSPTGVRDTQYF. The CDR3 DNA reads as TGTGCCAGCAGCCCCACAGGGGTTCGAGATACGCAGTATTTT.

The chain couples TRBV11-2 to TRBJ2-7; 7 nucleotides align to TRBD1. Germline CDR1 is SGHAT and CDR2 is FQNNGV. V dropped 5 bases and J dropped 6; count of bases not matched to a gene: 10. The CDR3 covers 14 residues. The CDR3 DNA is TGTGCCAGCAGCAGTTACAGGGGTGGAGGCGAGCAGTACTTC. As protein: CASSSYRGGGEQYF. The whole variable domain, remainder taken from reference TRBV11-2 and TRBJ2-7, is EAGVAQSPRYKIIEKRQSVAFWCNPISGHATLYWYQQILGQGPKLLIQFQNNGVVDDSQLPKDRFSAERLKGVDSTLKIQPAKLEDSAVYLCASSSYRGGGEQYFGPGTRLTVT.

The rearrangement joins TRBV3-1 (or the pseudogene TRBV3-2) to TRBJ2-1; D not resolved. Trimming shortened V by 4 bases and J by 13 bases, and 20 bases separated the two germline ends. This CDR3 contains 14 residues. Germline loops: CDR1 LGHDT, CDR2 YNNKEL (reference sequence). The CDR3 loop reads CASSPEGVEGQQFF. The CDR3 DNA follows: TGTGCCAGCAGCCCGGAAGGAGTGGAAGGCCAACAGTTCTTC.

V is TRBV28 and J is TRBJ2-1; possibly TRBD1 for D (6 bases). This CDR3 region has 16 residues. Per germline, CDR1 MDHEN and CDR2 SYDVKM. V lost 0 bases to trimming and J lost 5 bases, with 14 bases between them. DNA of the CDR3: TGTGCCAGCAGTTTATGGGGTCAGGGGCTGCACAATGAGCAGTTCTTC. Its translation is CASSLWGQGLHNEQFF.

This clone was observed once. The V and J genes are TRBV6-1 and TRBJ2-7, with 8 bases that match TRBD2. The length of the CDR3 is 15 residues. J gave up 7 bases and V 3 bases, and 11 bases lay outside the gene matches. Germline values: CDR1 MNHNS, CDR2 SASEGT. The chain's CDR3 is CASSDGSAGAGEQYF. In nucleotides, the CDR3 is TGTGCCAGCAGTGACGGGTCAGCGGGGGCAGGGGAGCAGTACTTC.

This clone was detected once. V usage is TRBV5-6 and J usage is TRBJ2-5, with 9 bases identical to TRBD1. Germline CDR1 is SGHDT and CDR2 is YYEEEE. The CDR3 runs 16 residues. The junction had 7 bases not matched to a gene; V was cut back by 0 bases and J by 4 bases. The CDR3 region is CASSLGQGGIGETQYF. Here the CDR3 DNA reads TGTGCCAGCAGCTTGGGACAGGGGGGTATTGGAGAGACCCAGTACTTC. Full variable domain (remainder filled in from reference TRBV5-6 and TRBJ2-5): DAGVTQSPTHLIKTRGQQVTLRCSPKSGHDTVSWYQQALGQGPQFIFQYYEEEERQRGNFPDRFSGHQFPNYSSELNVNALLLGDSALYLCASSLGQGGIGETQYFGPGTRLLVL.

The chain has TRBV5-1 and TRBJ1-6; TRBD1 might be the D (6 bases). Germline loops: CDR1 SGHRS, CDR2 YFSETQ. The CDR3 is 16 amino acids. V lost 4 bases, J lost 0 bases, and 11 bases lay in between. The CDR3 is CASSPQGSSYNSPLHF. CDR3 DNA sequence: TGCGCCAGCAGCCCTCAGGGGAGCTCCTATAATTCACCCCTCCACTTT.

The chain recombines TRBV27 with TRBJ2-2, with a tentative D call TRBD2 (8 bases). The CDR3 sequence is 18 residues long. Germline assignment: CDR1 MNHEY and CDR2 SMNVEV (reference sequence). The V end was cut by 3 bases, the J end by 6 bases, with 23 bases between. The CDR3 protein is CASSLTGWGLEFAGELFF. The DNA for the CDR3 is TGTGCCAGCAGTTTGACAGGGTGGGGACTAGAATTCGCCGGGGAGCTGTTTTTT.

V gene TRBV11-3 combines with J gene TRBJ2-7; no firm D call. The CDR3 runs 13 residues. The V end was cut by 3 bases, the J end by 6 bases, with 12 bases between. Germline V gene lookup returns CDR1 SGHNT and CDR2 YENEEA. The CDR3, as DNA: TGTGCCAGCAGCTTGACTGTTGTCGGCGAGCAGTACTTC. As protein: CASSLTVVGEQYF.

This clone was found once. The chain links TRBV20-1 to TRBJ1-3; D unclear. V was trimmed by 1 base and J by 8 bases, leaving 6 bases between them. The CDR3 runs to 11 residues. The germline CDR1 and CDR2 sequences are DFQATT and SNEGSKA (reference sequence). CDR3 protein: CSARVGHTIYF. As DNA, the CDR3 is TGCAGTGCTAGAGTGGGCCACACCATATATTTT.

The chain links TRBV15 to TRBJ1-2; a possible D gene is TRBD1 (5 bases). Trimming shortened V by 2 bases and J by 6 bases, and 19 bases separated the two germline ends. The germline gives CDR1 LNHNV, CDR2 YYDKDF (reference sequence). This CDR3 has 16 residues. CDR3 loop: CATSRQREETGHGYTF. CDR3 sequence (DNA): TGTGCCACCAGCAGACAGCGGGAGGAGACGGGGCATGGCTACACCTTC.